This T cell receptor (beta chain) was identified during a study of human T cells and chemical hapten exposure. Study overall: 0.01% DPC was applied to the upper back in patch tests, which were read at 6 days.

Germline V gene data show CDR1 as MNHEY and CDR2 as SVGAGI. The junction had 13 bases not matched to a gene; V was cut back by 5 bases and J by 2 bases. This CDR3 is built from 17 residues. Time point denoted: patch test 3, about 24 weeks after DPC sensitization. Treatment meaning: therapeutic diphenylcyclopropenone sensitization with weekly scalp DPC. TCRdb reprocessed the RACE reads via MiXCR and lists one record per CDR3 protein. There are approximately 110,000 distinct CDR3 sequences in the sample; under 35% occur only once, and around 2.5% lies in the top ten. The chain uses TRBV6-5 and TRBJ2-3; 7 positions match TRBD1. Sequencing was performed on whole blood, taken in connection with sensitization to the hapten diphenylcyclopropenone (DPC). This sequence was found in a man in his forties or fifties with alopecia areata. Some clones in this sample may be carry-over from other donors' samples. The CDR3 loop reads CASSHGAGTADTDTQYF. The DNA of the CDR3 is TGTGCCAGCAGTCACGGGGCCGGGACAGCAGACACAGATACGCAGTATTTT.